The 21 T cell receptor beta chains below were found in one sample sequenced in a study of T cell changes during pregnancy in multiple sclerosis. Here immunoSEQ multiplex PCR was the method, and the copy in TCRdb shows in-frame clones only, minus some. The data contain 50,000 or so clones, about 90% of them singletons. This specimen was CD4+ T cells from peripheral blood mononuclear cells, taken after pregnancy. These receptors were obtained from a female donor in good health, enrolled as a control in a pregnancy study.

The DNA for the CDR3 is TGCGCCAGCAGCCAAAAGGGGGACAGAAATGAAAAACTGTTTTTT. This gives the protein CASSQKGDRNEKLFF. This chain links TRBV4-3 with TRBJ1-4; 7 bases map to TRBD1. From germline, CDR1 is LGHNA and CDR2 YSLEER. V gave up 2 bases and J gave up 5 bases; unmatched junction bases: 5. This CDR3 contains 15 residues.

V usage is TRBV5-4 and J usage is TRBJ2-7, with D possibly TRBD2 on 6 matching bases. From germline, CDR1 is SGHNT and CDR2 YYREEE (reference sequence). Trimming left V 0 bases short and J 2 bases short, with 12 bases between. The CDR3 runs to 15 residues. The CDR3 spells CASSLDRGTPYEQYF. The CDR3, as DNA: TGTGCCAGCAGCTTGGATCGGGGGACCCCCTACGAGCAGTACTTC.

This chain joins TRBV19 and TRBJ1-4; 7 bases agree with TRBD1. There are 14 residues in the CDR3. The trim removed 3 bases at V and 8 bases at J, leaving 6 bases unmatched. The germline V gene has CDR1 LNHDA and CDR2 SQIVND (reference sequence). CDR3 nucleotides: TGTGCCAGTAGTATCCAGGGGGTCGGCGAAAAACTGTTTTTT. It yields the protein CASSIQGVGEKLFF. Full variable domain (missing parts from reference TRBV19 and TRBJ1-4): DGGITQSPKYLFRKEGQNVTLSCEQNLNHDAMYWYRQDPGQGLRLIYYSQIVNDFQKGDIAEGYSVSREKKESFPLTVTSAQKNPTAFYLCASSIQGVGEKLFFGSGTQLSVL.

The chain employs TRBV7-9 and TRBJ1-2; D possibly corresponds to TRBD1 (6 bases). V lost 5 bases, J lost 4 bases, and 17 bases lay in between. This CDR3 is 15 amino acids long. Germline CDR1 SEHNR, CDR2 FQNEAQ (reference sequence). The DNA for the CDR3 is TGTGCCAGCAGCGACAGGTTGGGGGTGGGCTATGGCTACACCTTC. It specifies CASSDRLGVGYGYTF.

The rearrangement links TRBV11-2 to TRBJ1-1, with a weak D call TRBD1 (5 bases). The germline V and J ends were trimmed by 0 bases and 2 bases, with 22 bases remaining between them. CDR3 length equals 19 residues. In germline, CDR1 is SGHAT, CDR2 FQNNGV. CDR3 residues: CASSLDQTAPGRVNTEAFF. The CDR3 DNA is TGTGCCAGCAGCTTAGATCAAACGGCTCCAGGGAGGGTTAACACTGAAGCTTTCTTT.

The chain links TRBV5-1 to TRBJ2-7, with 9 positions matching TRBD1. The V gene end was trimmed by 4 bases and the J gene end by 4 bases; junction bases not matched to a gene: 6. There are 14 residues in the CDR3. Germline CDR1 SGHRS, CDR2 YFSETQ. CDR3 loop: CASSRDRGAYEQYF. In DNA, the CDR3 is TGCGCCAGCAGCCGTGACAGGGGGGCGTACGAGCAGTACTTC.

The chain uses TRBV7-2 and TRBJ1-3, with D hard to call. CDR1 and CDR2 (germline): SGHTA, FQGNSA. CDR3 length: 14 amino acids. V gave up 5 bases and J gave up 5 bases, with 13 bases separating them. The DNA for the CDR3 is TGTGCCAGCAGCCCCCCCAACAGCCGAAACACCATATATTTT. This encodes CASSPPNSRNTIYF.

This chain connects TRBV5-4 to TRBJ1-3; D perhaps matches TRBD1 (5 bases). The CDR3 covers 15 residues. Trimming took 4 bases from V and 2 from J, leaving 13 bases between them. In germline, CDR1 is SGHNT, CDR2 YYREEE (reference sequence). The CDR3 coding sequence is TGTGCCAGCAGCCCCCTGGGGGGAACTGGAAACACCATATATTTT. This codes for CASSPLGGTGNTIYF. The whole variable domain, remainder taken from reference TRBV5-4 and TRBJ1-3, is ETGVTQSPTHLIKTRGQQVTLRCSSQSGHNTVSWYQQALGQGPQFIFQYYREEENGRGNFPPRFSGLQFPNYSSELNVNALELDDSALYLCASSPLGGTGNTIYFGEGSWLTVV.

V gene TRBV6-6 combines with J gene TRBJ2-7, with 9 positions matching TRBD1. After removal of 6 bases from V and 5 bases from J, the junction contained 11 bases not matched to a gene. Germline V gives CDR1 MNHNY, CDR2 SVGAGI (reference sequence). The CDR3 consists of 15 residues. The DNA for the CDR3 is TGTGCCAGCAGAGAGACGGGACAGGGACCCCACGAGCAGTACTTC. It encodes CASRETGQGPHEQYF.

The rearrangement links TRBV4-2 to TRBJ1-1; 8 nucleotides match TRBD1. This CDR3 region has 14 residues. The V gene end was trimmed by 2 bases and the J gene end by 10 bases; junction bases not matched to a gene: 9. The germline V gene has CDR1 LGHNA and CDR2 YNFKEQ. The CDR3 nucleotides are TGTGCCAGCAGCCAAACCGAACCGGACAGGGTAGCTTTCTTT. It translates to CASSQTEPDRVAFF.

Only one count was recorded for this clone. V and J are TRBV13 and TRBJ1-4, with 8 bases that match TRBD1. This CDR3 has 15 amino acids. V gave up 5 bases and J gave up 7 bases; unmatched junction bases: 9. Germline loops: CDR1 PRHDT, CDR2 FYEKMQ (reference sequence). CDR3 coding DNA: TGTGCCAGCAGCCCCCAGGGGGCCCGTTTTGAAAAACTGTTTTTT. Protein: CASSPQGARFEKLFF.

V is TRBV7-9 and J is TRBJ2-7; TRBD1 matches 8 bases. With V trimmed by 4 bases and J by 1 base, 6 bases remained unmatched. The CDR3 is 15 amino acids. Germline V lookup: CDR1 SEHNR, CDR2 FQNEAQ (reference sequence). This CDR3 reads CASSWGQVPSYEQYF. CDR3 nucleotides: TGTGCCAGCAGCTGGGGACAGGTACCTTCCTACGAGCAGTACTTC.

This chain joins TRBV30 and TRBJ2-5; weak D call: TRBD2 (6 bases). This CDR3 spans 17 amino acids. V was shortened by 0 bases and J by 4 bases, with 21 bases between the two germline ends. Germline values: CDR1 GTSNPN, CDR2 SVGIG (reference sequence). The CDR3 is CAWSVRGVVGRGETQYF. The CDR3 nucleotides read TGTGCCTGGAGTGTACGGGGCGTGGTGGGGCGGGGAGAGACCCAGTACTTC. The full variable domain, its missing parts supplied by reference TRBV30 and TRBJ2-5, is SQTIHQWPATLVQPVGSPLSLECTVEGTSNPNLYWYRQAAGRGLQLLFYSVGIGQISSEVPQNLSASRPQDRQFILSSKKLLLSDSGFYLCAWSVRGVVGRGETQYFGPGTRLLVL.

The rearrangement links TRBV2 to TRBJ1-2; D gene uncertain. The CDR3 has 16 residues. CDR1 and CDR2 from the germline V gene are SNHLY and FYNNEI. Trimming took off 6 bases at V and 3 bases at J, with 20 bases between the two ends. As DNA, the CDR3 is TGTGCCAGCAGCGACACCAAATGGGTTTTGGACTATGGCTACACCTTC. Protein: CASSDTKWVLDYGYTF.

The rearrangement joins TRBV7-2 to TRBJ1-6; 7 bases line up with TRBD1. CDR1 is SGHTA, CDR2 FQGNSA, per germline. The CDR3 is made up of 15 amino acids. Losses at the gene ends were 5 bases for V and 5 bases for J; bases not matched to a gene: 6. In DNA form, the CDR3 reads TGTGCCAGCAGCCTCCAGACAGGGAATAATTCACCCCTCCACTTT. Its protein product is CASSLQTGNNSPLHF.

V is TRBV6-5 and J is TRBJ2-7, with 9 bases that match TRBD1. The germline V gene encodes CDR1 MNHEY and CDR2 SVGAGI. Trimming removed 4 bases from V and 2 bases from J; junction bases left unmatched: 3. The CDR3 sequence is 14 residues long. Written as DNA, the CDR3 is TGTGCCAGCAGTTTCGGACAGGGGACCTACGAGCAGTACTTC. It specifies CASSFGQGTYEQYF.

The V and J genes are TRBV18 and TRBJ1-1; D may be TRBD1 (6 bases). This CDR3 comprises 13 residues. Germline-derived CDR1 and CDR2 are KGHSH and LQKENI. V gave up 5 bases and J gave up 5 bases, with 12 bases separating them. The CDR3 loop is CASSEGGGTEAFF. The CDR3 DNA reads as TGTGCCAGCTCAGAAGGGGGGGGGACTGAAGCTTTCTTT.

This rearrangement joins TRBV4-2 to TRBJ2-1; TRBD2 aligns across 10 bases. V trimming: 0 bases; J trimming: 5 bases; junction bases outside the gene matches: 10. The germline gives CDR1 LGHNA, CDR2 YNFKEQ. The CDR3 sequence is 18 residues long. This CDR3 reads CASSQDSLAGAQNNEQFF. For the CDR3, the DNA is TGTGCCAGCAGCCAAGATTCCCTAGCGGGGGCCCAGAACAATGAGCAGTTCTTC.

The chain has TRBV19 and TRBJ2-5, with D perhaps matching TRBD2 (5 bases). From germline, CDR1 is LNHDA and CDR2 SQIVND (reference sequence). CDR3 length: 16 amino acids. Trimming took off 5 bases at V and 1 base at J, with 17 bases between the two ends. The CDR3 DNA follows: TGTGCCAGTAGTTCCGCAGCGTCGGACTTCCAAGAGACCCAGTACTTC. It codes for CASSSAASDFQETQYF.

This chain uses TRBV15 with TRBJ1-6, with a possible D match to TRBD1 (5 bases). There are 17 residues in the CDR3. The V end lost 0 bases, the J end lost 1 base, and 10 bases lay between the germline ends. The germline V gene has CDR1 LNHNV and CDR2 YYDKDF (reference sequence). The CDR3 is CATSRDRGGSYNSPLHF. CDR3 coding DNA: TGTGCCACCAGCAGAGATCGGGGGGGGTCCTATAATTCACCCCTCCACTTT.

V gene TRBV9 combines with J gene TRBJ1-2; TRBD1 matches at 7 bases. Germline V gives CDR1 SGDLS, CDR2 YYNGEE. Germline trimming cut 2 bases from V and 1 base from J; bases unmatched to any gene: 5. This CDR3 spans 15 amino acids. The CDR3 loop is CASSVGTDFNYGYTF. The CDR3 DNA follows: TGTGCCAGCAGCGTTGGGACAGATTTTAACTATGGCTACACCTTC.